Described below is a single T cell receptor beta chain sequence and its context. The data originate from a study of control samples from healthy donors and cancer patients. Germline V gene sequence: CDR1 MNHEY, CDR2 SMNVEV (reference sequence). Trimming shortened V by 6 bases and J by 10 bases, and 22 bases separated the two germline ends. The length of the CDR3 is 15 residues. This table comes from immunoSEQ multiplex PCR, and its TCRdb copy is limited to in-frame clones, with some not included. Seen here are tens of thousands of clones, around 87% observed once, and the top ten hold about an eighth.

What was sequenced was PBMCs. The chain combines TRBV27 with TRBJ2-1; possible D gene TRBD1, 6 bases. This clonotype originated in a woman aged 55-69 years with lung cancer. In DNA, the CDR3 is TGTGCCAGCAGCCACGGACAGCGGTTTGGTGTGGAGCAGTTCTTC. It translates to CASSHGQRFGVEQFF.